The 20 T cell receptor beta chains given below trace back to one sample, sequenced in a study of siplizumab effects on memory and regulatory T cells. Profiled with immunoSEQ multiplex PCR; TCRdb holds only in-frame clones, not every one. The sample holds approximately 110,000 clones, 92% seen once. Sequencing was performed on Tregs sorted from blood. All receptors come from a human donor in good health.

This clone was detected only once. The chain combines TRBV12-5 with TRBJ2-5; D is possibly TRBD1 (5 bases). In germline, CDR1 is LGHNT, CDR2 FRNRAP. The CDR3 contains 13 residues. The V end lost 6 bases, the J end lost 1 base, and 9 bases lay between the germline ends. CDR3 sequence: CASGLDSQETQYF. For the CDR3, the DNA is TGTGCTAGTGGCCTCGACAGCCAAGAGACCCAGTACTTC.

The chain joins TRBV18 to TRBJ2-6; D is tentatively TRBD1 or TRBD2 (6 bases each). Germline CDR1 reads KGHSH; CDR2 reads LQKENI. The CDR3 covers 17 residues. Trimming pared 2 bases from V and 2 bases from J, leaving 13 bases between. In nucleotides, the CDR3 is TGTGCCAGCTCACCAATTGAGGGGGGCACTGGGGCCAACGTCCTGACTTTC. This sequence encodes CASSPIEGGTGANVLTF.

This chain uses TRBV2 with TRBJ1-3; D is possibly TRBD1 (6 bases). V lost 5 bases, J lost 5 bases, and 13 bases lay in between. Germline V lookup: CDR1 SNHLY, CDR2 FYNNEI. CDR3 length: 14 amino acids. The CDR3 protein is CASSPYRERNTIYF. DNA for the CDR3: TGTGCCAGCAGTCCCTACAGGGAGAGAAACACCATATATTTT.

CDR3 in amino acids: CASSSLGGYGYTF. The CDR3, as DNA: TGTGCCAGCAGTTCGCTAGGGGGCTATGGCTACACCTTC. The chain links TRBV6-1 to TRBJ1-2; the D gene is possibly TRBD1 (6 bases). The length of the CDR3 is 13 residues. Trimming stripped 5 bases from V and 4 bases from J, with 11 bases between. Germline CDR1 reads MNHNS; CDR2 reads SASEGT.

The chain has TRBV18 and TRBJ2-3; D is uncertain. V lost 3 bases, J lost 5 bases, and 12 bases lay in between. Germline CDR1 and CDR2: KGHSH and LQKENI. The CDR3 covers 14 residues. CDR3 region: CASSPPPQRDTQYF. The CDR3 bases are TGTGCCAGCTCACCGCCACCACAGAGAGATACGCAGTATTTT.

The V gene is TRBV6-5, the J gene TRBJ1-2; a weak D match, TRBD1 (5 bases). CDR3 length equals 14 residues. V dropped 8 bases and J dropped 0 bases, with 13 bases sitting between them. CDR1 and CDR2 from the germline V gene are MNHEY and SVGAGI. Here the CDR3 DNA reads TGTGCCAGCGGGACCGACATTACTAACTATGGCTACACCTTC. Residues: CASGTDITNYGYTF.

The chain links TRBV6-1 to TRBJ1-1; D is undetermined. The length of the CDR3 is 15 residues. Trimming left V 5 bases short and J 4 bases short, with 17 bases between. Looked up from germline, CDR1 is MNHNS and CDR2 is SASEGT. CDR3 amino acids: CASSSPSRLSTEAFF. In DNA form, the CDR3 reads TGTGCCAGCAGTTCCCCGAGTCGTCTCAGCACTGAAGCTTTCTTT.

The chain has TRBV10-3 and TRBJ1-2, with a tentative D call TRBD1 (6 bases). Trimming removed 8 bases from V and 7 bases from J, with 17 bases in between. Looked up from germline, CDR1 is ENHRY and CDR2 is SYGVKD. This CDR3 is 13 amino acids long. CDR3 loop: CAIGVGGDPGYTF. The CDR3 bases are TGTGCCATCGGGGTAGGGGGGGATCCTGGCTACACCTTC.

The chain links TRBV7-6 to TRBJ2-5; perhaps TRBD1 as D (7 bases). CDR3 length: 17 residues. Trimming left V 0 bases short and J 5 bases short, with 19 bases between. Germline lookup yields CDR1 SGHVS and CDR2 FNYEAQ. This chain's CDR3 is CASSLARPGGHGETQYF. CDR3 nucleotide sequence: TGTGCCAGCAGCTTAGCGCGGCCAGGGGGGCATGGGGAGACCCAGTACTTC.

As for this clone: In the same sample, other DNA sequences code for this CDR3. The chain combines TRBV5-1 with TRBJ1-3; D remains ambiguous. This CDR3 has 14 residues. Germline V gene data show CDR1 as SGHRS and CDR2 as YFSETQ. The ends were cut back, 0 bases at V and 2 bases at J, with 6 bases in the middle. CDR3 loop: CASSLGTAGNTIYF. In DNA form, the CDR3 reads TGCGCCAGCAGCTTGGGGACGGCTGGAAACACCATATATTTT. Using reference TRBV5-1 and TRBJ1-3 for the parts outside the CDR3, the full variable domain is KAGVTQTPRYLIKTRGQQVTLSCSPISGHRSVSWYQQTPGQGLQFLFEYFSETQRNKGNFPGRFSGRQFSNSRSEMNVSTLELGDSALYLCASSLGTAGNTIYFGEGSWLTVV.

The genes are TRBV10-1 and TRBJ2-1; 8 bases are shared with TRBD2. From germline, CDR1 is WNHNN and CDR2 SYGVQD (reference sequence). The CDR3 extends over 16 amino acids. V trimming: 3 bases; J trimming: 4 bases; junction bases outside the gene matches: 8. The CDR3 sequence is CASSDSASGWYNEQFF. The CDR3 DNA sequence: TGCGCCAGCAGTGATTCGGCTAGCGGGTGGTACAATGAGCAGTTCTTC.

The CDR3 protein is CASSVSILFWQPQHF. Written as DNA, the CDR3 is TGCGCCAGCAGCGTTTCAATATTATTTTGGCAGCCCCAGCATTTT. The gene calls are TRBV4-1 and TRBJ1-5; no definite D call. The CDR3 runs 15 residues. Germline V gene lookup returns CDR1 MGHRA and CDR2 YSYEKL. V lost 5 bases and J 7 bases, leaving 18 bases between the germline ends.

The rearrangement links TRBV10-3 to TRBJ2-3, with 8 positions matching TRBD2. The CDR3 runs to 15 residues. Germline CDR1 reads ENHRY; CDR2 reads SYGVKD. V lost 6 bases and J lost 3; bases outside the gene matches: 8. The CDR3 sequence is CAIRLLAAQTDTQYF. In DNA form, the CDR3 reads TGTGCCATCAGATTACTAGCGGCCCAGACAGATACGCAGTATTTT.

This clone was detected a few times. The rearrangement links TRBV15 to TRBJ1-3; TRBD1 agrees at 7 bases. CDR1 is LNHNV, CDR2 YYDKDF, per germline (reference sequence). The CDR3 totals 14 residues. The trim removed 5 bases at V and 8 bases at J, leaving 9 bases unmatched. As DNA, the CDR3 is TGTGCCACCAGCGAGCGACAGGGCGGAGACACCATATATTTT. It codes for CATSERQGGDTIYF.

V usage is TRBV5-1 and J usage is TRBJ2-1; D not certain. The CDR3 extends over 13 amino acids. Between the trimmed V and J ends, which lost 1 base and 8 bases, there was a span of 10 bases. Germline V gene data show CDR1 as SGHRS and CDR2 as YFSETQ. The CDR3 DNA follows: TGCGCCAGCAGCTTGTCCGGGTGGGATGAGCAGTTCTTC. Amino acid sequence: CASSLSGWDEQFF.

The chain carries TRBV18 and TRBJ2-2; D is ambiguous. There are 13 residues in the CDR3. Per germline, CDR1 KGHSH and CDR2 LQKENI. V was cut by 2 bases and J by 7 bases, with 8 bases left in between. This CDR3 reads CASSPRLDGELFF. As DNA, the CDR3 is TGTGCCAGCTCACCAAGGCTGGACGGGGAGCTGTTTTTT.

The J gene is TRBJ1-2, the V gene TRBV29-1; D is possibly TRBD1 (5 bases). V lost 6 bases and J 6 bases, leaving 20 bases between the germline ends. This CDR3 is built from 14 residues. Germline V gives CDR1 SQVTM, CDR2 ANQGSEA. The chain's CDR3 is CSVGSQAVWDGYTF. CDR3 bases: TGCAGCGTAGGCTCACAGGCCGTCTGGGATGGCTACACCTTC.

This clone was observed a single time. CDR3 sequence: CASSLGVNQPQHF. The CDR3 DNA follows: TGCGCCAGCAGCTTAGGGGTAAATCAGCCCCAGCATTTT. The gene calls are TRBV5-1 and TRBJ1-5, with D possibly being TRBD1 (5 bases). Germline lookup yields CDR1 SGHRS and CDR2 YFSETQ. The CDR3 totals 13 residues. With 2 bases removed from V and 4 bases from J, the gap between germline ends came to 7 bases.

Only one count was recorded for this clone. This chain uses TRBV11-2 with TRBJ2-7; D is unresolved. V was clipped by 0 bases and J by 7 bases, with 13 bases between them. In germline, CDR1 is SGHAT, CDR2 FQNNGV. CDR3 length equals 14 residues. As DNA, the CDR3 is TGTGCCAGCAGCTTAGATCTAGGGTTACAAGAGCAGTACTTC. It codes for CASSLDLGLQEQYF.

CDR3 in DNA: TGTGCCAGCAGTAGGCGGAGCATGAACACTGAAGCTTTCTTT. It yields the protein CASSRRSMNTEAFF. The chain is built from TRBV6-1 and TRBJ1-1, with D unresolved. From germline, CDR1 is MNHNS and CDR2 SASEGT. This CDR3 contains 14 residues. V lost 5 bases and J lost 0, with 10 bases in between.